The clone carrying this T cell receptor beta chain was recorded at least ten times. What it recognizes is unknown. Amplified TCR beta CDR3 regions derived from RNA transcripts. Carried out on the TCR CDR3, a first-round RT-PCR used the HTBI primer set. TCRdb ran MiXCR on the multiplex PCR reads and lists one entry per CDR3 protein. Among about 690,000 distinct CDR3 sequences listed, roughly 17% were seen once. This sample is part of a study of T cells in Graves' hyperthyroidism and ophthalmopathy. Study-level results: A median approximately 6.5 months before onset, the model predicted ophthalmopathy. Ophthalmopathy and stable hyperthyroidism were separated by a 13 V-J model.

Hyperthyroidism, newly diagnosed and lasting under 2 months, affected patients aged 18 to 65. This CDR3 comprises 16 residues. CDR1 and CDR2 (germline): ENHRY, SYGVKD. V shed 2 bases and J 3 bases; nucleotides not matched to a gene: 5. This chain links TRBV10-3 with TRBJ2-1, with TRBD2 matching 9 bases. The sequenced material came from blood. The receptor's source is a man aged 45-65 years with Graves' hyperthyroidism. CDR3 bases: TGTGCCATCAGTGAGGCGACTAGCGGCTTCTACAATGAGCAGTTCTTC. Its translation is CAISEATSGFYNEQFF.